This record concerns one T cell receptor beta chain sequence. In its sample, this clone was seen a few times. It lacks a known antigen. It has no much larger one-base neighbor in the sample; base qualities were not kept. This record belongs to a study of cytomegalovirus exposure and HLA in healthy donors (TCRdb year 2017). Regarding the research as a whole: In an earlier analysis of under 600 of the donors, 276 Gb of sequence data and about 110 million unique TCR beta sequences from roughly 190 million T cells were reported. Roughly 310 gigabases of sequencing data and approximately 84 million unique TCR sequences were included in an early release covering around 650 HLA-typed donors. Among the roughly 380 genotyped donors, under 90% belonged to the genetic ancestry cluster associated with self-reported Caucasian donors. The aim of the study was to test whether cataloging public T cell receptors could identify signatures of past pathogen exposure. Using immunosequencing, the study profiled T cell repertoires from roughly 650 subjects and related those repertoires to cytomegalovirus serostatus. A separate validation cohort of roughly 130 different subjects was used in addition to the approximately 670-subject first cohort. The study combined high-throughput TCR immunosequencing, statistical association of individual TCRs with disease status, and machine learning to predict cytomegalovirus infection status. A later analysis re-analyzed previously published TCR beta repertoires from about 730 donors and added high-resolution HLA genotyping to study TCR occurrence patterns. The later analysis used no new phenotypic data to find candidate immune exposures, relying instead on TCR beta sequences and their occurrence across donors. An earlier analysis of some 500 of the donors used high-throughput TCR beta sequencing to judge whether each TCR beta V gene segment behaved as functional or pseudogenic. Donor age, sex, ethnicity and CMV serostatus were collected together with the repertoire data. A later genetic analysis took genome-wide SNP genotypes for about three fifths of the 666 donors and used that subset as a discovery cohort. All discovery cohort repertoires had been generated on a single sequencing platform. Both class I and class II loci were covered by HLA typing, at four-digit resolution. Typing coverage varied by locus: roughly 629-640 donors for A, B, C, DRB1 and DQB1; approximately 500 for DQA1; more than 600 for DPA1; more than 450 for DPB1. Roughly 5 DR-DQ haplotypes were handled as single units for association and clustering, since linkage in the cohort was strong. Across 300 to 400 genotyped donors of the cohort, an average of 235,054 unique TCR beta nucleotide sequences per donor were sequenced, and 15% to 20% of those sequences were non-productive. The study at large found these results: Presence/absence analyses assumed roughly uniform sequencing depth across donors, an assumption that may not hold. A further reported finding was that TCR beta sequences accurately predicted the HLA-A and HLA-B alleles for most subjects in the first cohort. In a later analysis, several top co-occurrence clusters were reported to appear linked to parvovirus B19, influenza, CMV and Epstein-Barr virus. In vitro tests confirmed that a few of the cytomegalovirus-associated TCR beta chains recognize cytomegalovirus antigens. Compared with the approximately 710-donor mean, donors in an Asian-associated ancestry cluster had fewer N-insertions in productive TCRs, according to a later genetic analysis. HLA typing was unavailable for some donors at each locus, so association tests used only the typed subset. In the study, 150 to 200 TCR beta chains were listed as associated with cytomegalovirus. The classifier was reported to diagnose cytomegalovirus status with high specificity and sensitivity in both the original cohort and the validation cohort. A later genetic analysis associated a missense DCLRE1C variant with V-gene and J-gene trimming of TCR beta chains, and an independent cohort replicated the association. In a later analysis, 16,951 TCR beta sequences were associated with specific HLA alleles at a false discovery rate of 0.05. In this cohort, only TCR beta chains were sequenced, and detectable features were limited by the absence of alpha or paired-chain data. Linkage disequilibrium might explain the correlated functional status among segregating V segments, but an unknown experimental factor could not be ruled out. Because counts were too low, about 18 rarely observed V segments, including chromosome 9 orphons, were left out of the earlier analysis of about 500 of the donors. In a later analysis, TCR association rates were found to vary across HLA loci, with the most associated TCRs seen for DRB1 alleles and the fewest for HLA-C alleles. In a later analysis, HLA-associated TCR beta chains were found to be more clonally expanded and to have lower generation probabilities than equally common non-associated chains. An earlier analysis of around 600 of the donors showed that most TCR beta V segments appeared in productive rearrangements either about 87% or about 30% of the time, which broadly matched IMGT annotations. The sequencing pipeline was judged likely to have produced a cluster of highly shared sequence variants as a technical artifact. Some IMGT-functional V segments, including TRBV6-2 and TRBV6-3, could not be distinguished by the 87-base-pair reads and were therefore excluded. When HLA alleles, especially DR and DQ, strongly co-occurred, TCR associations were difficult to assign to individual alleles. While some public TCRs were present in many individuals, most TCR sequences turned up only very rarely across donors. According to the authors, the approach could potentially be generalized to other disease states and immunological phenotypes. Immune exposure information for the cohort was limited to CMV serostatus. According to a later analysis, most CMV-associated TCR beta chains appeared to be HLA-restricted, and the HLA associations seemed to be driven largely by CMV exposure.

Preparation of the library involved the immunoSEQ multiplex PCR assay. For the multiplex PCR, a mixture combining 60 forward primers for TCR Vbeta segments and 13 reverse primers for TCR Jbeta segments was used. The CDR3 region of rearranged TCR beta genes was amplified from genomic DNA with a multiplex PCR assay. The Illumina HiSeq System was used to sequence the amplified TCR beta libraries as 87-base-pair reads. Per the source publication's procedure: Across the roughly 600 repertoires, a later analysis counted 80 million or so unique TCR beta chains, around 11 million of which were shared by at least two donors. Raw reads were error-corrected and collapsed into unique sequences by a nearest-neighbor algorithm in which closely related sequences were merged to remove PCR and sequencing errors. To assign V, D and J gene segments, CDR3 sequences were aligned to IMGT reference sequences. For a sequence to be retained, a match of at least six nucleotides was required to both a V gene segment and a J gene segment. Rearrangements were classified as productive when the CDR3 lacked stop codons and remained in frame with V and J, and all other rearrangements were classified as non-productive. Following IMGT convention, CDR3 was defined as the stretch from the second conserved V-encoded cysteine up to the conserved J-encoded phenylalanine. Sequences without an unambiguous match to a single V gene segment were excluded from the earlier analysis of almost 600 of the donors. An earlier analysis of around 600 of the donors classified V segments as functional when productive rearrangements were above 56.7% and as segregating when the standard deviation between donors was above 5%. A statistical classification framework was developed to diagnose cytomegalovirus status using the catalog of TCR beta chain sequences. V and J gene assignment, in a later analysis, came from comparing TCR nucleotide sequences with IMGT/GENE-DB human TR gene sequences. A later analysis assigned CDR3 sequences and most-parsimonious VDJ recombination scenarios with the TCRdist pipeline. In a later analysis, each TCR beta chain was defined by its CDR3 amino acid sequence together with its V-gene family, and reads lacking a unique V-gene family were excluded. A later analysis removed 592 highly shared, low-generation-probability nucleotide sequences to deal with suspected cross-contamination and a sequencing artifact. In a later analysis, a clonal expansion index was calculated for each public chain from normalized within-repertoire ranks of inferred template counts. Generation probabilities in a later analysis came from a VDJ recombination model fitted to out-of-frame rearrangements, and those results were checked against IGoR. In a later analysis, hypergeometric tests were used to score TCR-TCR, TCR-HLA and TCR-CMV co-occurrence, with a repertoire-size bias correction applied to TCR pairs. In a later analysis, false discovery rates were estimated by permuting HLA or CMV assignments 20 times. In a later analysis, co-occurring TCRs were grouped using DBSCAN, and TCRdist sequence similarity was added for clustering within HLA-allele-positive subsets. Repertoires with fewer than 30,000 or more than 120,000 public chains, plus five repertoires with anomalous nucleotide sharing, were excluded from co-occurrence clustering. TCRdb limited this immuneACCESS table to in-frame rearrangements with V and J called. A share of clones is missing; checked studies link under half to unresolved V genes, and the rest is unexplained. The V and J calls and the clone size are those of that table, but D and trimming were determined from the DNA. This sample holds over 100,000 clones; around three quarters were observed only once. The top ten clonotypes cover less than 3.5% of the sample.

The germline V gene sets CDR1 to MNHNS and CDR2 to SASEGT. From its cysteine to its phenylalanine, the CDR3 spans 14 amino acids. Of all the DNA, just the CDR3 is kept, 42 bases in frame from base 1. A distance of 16 bases separates the germline ends of V and J, which lose 7 bases and 9 bases respectively. In total, just over 650 healthy bone marrow donors made up the cohort. Cohort members were all nominally healthy when sampled, although unrecorded immune exposures were likely present. The donor tested CMV seronegative and was one of the 352 seronegative cohort members. Every donor gave a peripheral blood sample, and the peripheral blood mononuclear cells from that sample were used for TCR beta sequencing. The Qiagen DNeasy Blood Extraction Kit was used to extract genomic DNA from the blood cell samples.

The V and J segments used are TRBV6-1 and TRBJ1-6, with the D gene not clear enough to name. The source is a female donor in good health and CMV-seronegative. The specimen was PBMCs. The CDR3 amino acid sequence is: CASIEGGFSSPLHF. Here is the DNA: TGTGCCAGCATCGAGGGAGGGTTTAGTTCACCCCTCCACTTT.